The T cell receptor (beta chain) described here comes from a study of blood T cell repertoires in COVID-19. Whole-study context: The United States, Italy and Spain supplied acute and convalescent COVID-19 samples.

Germline V CDR1 and CDR2: MNHEY, SVGAGI. Trimming removed 7 bases from V and 0 bases from J, with 8 bases in between. This CDR3 has 13 residues. In the authors' workflow: Amplification of reference gene primers provided the estimated nucleated cell counts. This table comes from immunoSEQ multiplex PCR, and its TCRdb copy is limited to in-frame clones, with some not included. That table supplies the V and J calls and clone size; D and trimming were determined from the DNA. Among under 200,000 clones listed, 70% to 90% were seen once. This chain joins TRBV6-5 and TRBJ2-3; possible D gene TRBD2, 5 bases. This receptor was taken from a woman of 80 years or more with acute or convalescent COVID-19. Sequencing was done on a sample of peripheral blood. Written as DNA, the CDR3 is TGTGCCAGCAATCGGGGAAGCACAGATACGCAGTATTTT. Protein: CASNRGSTDTQYF.